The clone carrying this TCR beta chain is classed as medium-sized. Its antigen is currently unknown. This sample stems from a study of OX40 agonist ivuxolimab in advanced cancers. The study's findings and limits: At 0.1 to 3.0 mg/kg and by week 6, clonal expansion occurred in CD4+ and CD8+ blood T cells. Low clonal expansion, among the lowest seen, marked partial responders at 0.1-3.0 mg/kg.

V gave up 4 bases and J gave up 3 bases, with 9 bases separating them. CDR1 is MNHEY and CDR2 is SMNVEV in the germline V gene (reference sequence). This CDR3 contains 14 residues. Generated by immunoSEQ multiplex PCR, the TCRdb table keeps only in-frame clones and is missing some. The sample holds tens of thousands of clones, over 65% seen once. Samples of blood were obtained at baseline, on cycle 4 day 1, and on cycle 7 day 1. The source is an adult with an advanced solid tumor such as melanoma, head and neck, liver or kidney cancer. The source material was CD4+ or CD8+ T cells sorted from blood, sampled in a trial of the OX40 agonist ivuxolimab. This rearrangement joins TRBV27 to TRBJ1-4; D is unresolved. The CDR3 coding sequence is TGTGCCAGCAGTTACGACGGACCTAATGAAAAACTGTTTTTT. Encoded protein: CASSYDGPNEKLFF.